Following are 26 T cell receptor beta chains from one sample sequenced in a study of identical twins. From the 5' RACE reads, TCRdb called clonotypes with MiXCR, one entry per CDR3 protein. The sample includes 1.5 million to 2 million distinct CDR3 sequences, around 29% seen only once; the top ten take less than 0.35%. Sequencing input: cord blood. The receptors here all came from a newborn girl in good health.

Points on this clonotype: Possible read error: a much larger clone is one base away. The gene calls are TRBV29-1 and TRBJ2-1, with D maybe TRBD2 (6 bases). Germline CDR1 SQVTM, CDR2 ANQGSEA. This CDR3 comprises 13 residues. Trimming removed 7 bases from V and 3 bases from J, with 13 bases in between. This CDR3 reads CSADKRVYNEQFF. CDR3 sequence (DNA): TGCAGCGCTGACAAGCGGGTCTACAATGAGCAGTTCTTC.

There are many counts of this clonotype. V gene TRBV20-1 combines with J gene TRBJ2-3; perhaps TRBD2 as D (6 bases). The CDR3 length is 14 residues. Germline assignment: CDR1 DFQATT and CDR2 SNEGSKA (reference sequence). V was clipped by 3 bases and J by 0 bases, with 10 bases between them. The CDR3 nucleotides read TGCAGTGCTAGTTTTGGGGGGAGCACAGATACGCAGTATTTT. It specifies CSASFGGSTDTQYF.

This clonotype was observed a handful of times. CDR3 in DNA: TGTGCCAGCAGCCAAGATTTCGGACTAGCGGGAGGCGAGCAGTACTTC. It specifies CASSQDFGLAGGEQYF. The V gene is TRBV4-2, the J gene TRBJ2-5; 14 nucleotides agree with TRBD2. The J call is in doubt because the DNA end fits TRBJ2-7 better. Germline lookup yields CDR1 LGHNA and CDR2 YNFKEQ. This CDR3 spans 16 amino acids.

This sequence joins TRBV19 and TRBJ2-1, with D uncertain. This CDR3 is 14 amino acids long. V was pared by 3 bases and J by 2 bases, with 8 bases between. The germline CDR1 and CDR2 sequences are LNHDA and SQIVND (reference sequence). DNA for the CDR3: TGTGCCAGTAGTATGACCAGCCCCTACAATGAGCAGTTCTTC. Translated, it gives CASSMTSPYNEQFF. Full variable domain (rest looked up from reference TRBV19 and TRBJ2-1): DGGITQSPKYLFRKEGQNVTLSCEQNLNHDAMYWYRQDPGQGLRLIYYSQIVNDFQKGDIAEGYSVSREKKESFPLTVTSAQKNPTAFYLCASSMTSPYNEQFFGPGTRLTVL.

This clonotype has just a few counts. This sequence joins TRBV10-3 and TRBJ2-3; D possibly corresponds to TRBD2 (6 bases). Between the trimmed V and J ends, which lost 8 bases and 3 bases, there was a span of 15 bases. Germline V gene data show CDR1 as ENHRY and CDR2 as SYGVKD. This CDR3 has 14 residues. CDR3 bases: TGTGCCATCTGCGAGGGCCGGGAGACAGATACGCAGTATTTT. This codes for CAICEGRETDTQYF.

The CDR3 DNA reads TGTGCCAGCAGCGTAGTCTCCGGTCGGGACTGCCCCTCCTACGAGCAGTACTTC. It is translated as CASSVVSGRDCPSYEQYF. The chain links TRBV9 to TRBJ2-5, with D tentatively TRBD2 (6 bases). Near its end, the DNA agrees better with TRBJ2-7, so the J call may be wrong. The CDR3 spans 18 residues. From germline, CDR1 is SGDLS and CDR2 YYNGEE.

This clonotype was observed a handful of times. This chain joins TRBV12-3 or TRBV12-4 and TRBJ2-7; TRBD1 matches at 7 bases. Unmatched junction bases numbered 5, after V lost 2 bases and J lost 1 base. The CDR3 spans 15 residues. The CDR3 nucleotides are TGTGCCAGCAGTTTACGGGACAGTCCTTCCTACGAGCAGTACTTC. It yields the protein CASSLRDSPSYEQYF.

There are many counts of this clonotype. The V and J genes are TRBV7-9 and TRBJ1-2; maybe TRBD1 (5 bases). V lost 1 base and J lost 6, with 15 bases in between. This CDR3 comprises 15 residues. Germline assignment: CDR1 SEHNR and CDR2 FQNEAQ (reference sequence). The CDR3 loop is CASSLDRGALNGYTF. In DNA form, the CDR3 reads TGTGCCAGCAGCTTAGATCGGGGCGCCTTAAATGGCTACACCTTC.

This clonotype appeared a few times. The V call is TRBV27, the J call TRBJ2-2, with no clear D. The germline gives CDR1 MNHEY, CDR2 SMNVEV (reference sequence). This CDR3 has 15 amino acids. Trimming stripped 3 bases from V and 5 bases from J, with 13 bases between. The CDR3 DNA sequence: TGTGCCAGCAGTTTGGTAGGATTTGGAACCGGGGAGCTGTTTTTT. Protein sequence: CASSLVGFGTGELFF.

V usage is TRBV20-1 and J usage is TRBJ2-1, with D hard to call. Trimming took 3 bases from V and 5 from J, leaving 20 bases between them. CDR1 is DFQATT, CDR2 SNEGSKA, per germline (reference sequence). The CDR3 spans 16 residues. CDR3: CSASPLYHILDNEQFF. DNA for the CDR3: TGCAGTGCTAGCCCGTTATACCACATCTTGGACAATGAGCAGTTCTTC.

This clonotype was found a few times. The rearrangement joins TRBV10-3 to TRBJ1-5; D call uncertain. The CDR3 is made up of 14 amino acids. V lost 2 bases and J lost 3, with 8 bases in between. Looked up from germline, CDR1 is ENHRY and CDR2 is SYGVKD. The CDR3 reads CAISEKGYNQPQHF. The DNA of the CDR3 is TGTGCCATCAGTGAGAAGGGTTACAATCAGCCCCAGCATTTT.

On this clonotype: A much larger clone lies a single base off, so this may be a read error. V and J are TRBV29-1 and TRBJ2-7, with 11 bases lining up with TRBD2. This CDR3 has 15 amino acids. Germline V gene sequence: CDR1 SQVTM, CDR2 ANQGSEA. The CDR3 loop is CSVSTSGGLSYERYF. The CDR3, as DNA: TGCAGCGTGAGCACTAGCGGGGGTCTCTCCTACGAGCGGTACTTC.

This chain links TRBV20-1 with TRBJ2-1, with TRBD2 matching 15 bases. Germline CDR1 reads DFQATT; CDR2 reads SNEGSKA (reference sequence). Losses at the gene ends were 1 base for V and 15 bases for J; bases not matched to a gene: 1. This CDR3 has 12 amino acids. The CDR3 bases are TGCAGTGCTAGAGGGGGACTAGCGGGGGGGTTCTTC. Its translation is CSARGGLAGGFF.

V and J are TRBV7-2 and TRBJ2-7; 12 bases are shared with TRBD2. This CDR3 spans 15 amino acids. The germline CDR1 and CDR2 sequences are SGHTA and FQGNSA. The ends lost 5 bases at V and 2 bases at J; junction bases unmatched: 4. CDR3 protein: CASSPSGGATYEQYF. As DNA, the CDR3 is TGTGCCAGCAGCCCTAGCGGGGGGGCAACCTACGAGCAGTACTTC. Looking up the rest from reference TRBV7-2 and TRBJ2-7 gives the full variable domain: GAGVSQSPSNKVTEKGKDVELRCDPISGHTALYWYRQSLGQGLEFLIYFQGNSAPDKSGLPSDRFSAERTGGSVSTLTIQRTQQEDSAVYLCASSPSGGATYEQYFGPGTRLTVT.

The V and J genes are TRBV12-3 or TRBV12-4 and TRBJ2-1; D gene ambiguous. V lost 0 bases to trimming and J lost 9 bases, with 9 bases between them. The CDR3 is 13 amino acids. CDR3 sequence: CASSLAPSGEQFF. CDR3 sequence (DNA): TGTGCCAGCAGTTTAGCCCCCTCGGGTGAGCAGTTCTTC.

The chain is built from TRBV5-1 and TRBJ2-7; 13 bases match TRBD2. The CDR3 covers 15 residues. The junction had 9 bases not matched to a gene; V was cut back by 5 bases and J by 7 bases. Germline V CDR1 and CDR2: SGHRS, YFSETQ. CDR3 sequence reads: CASSPTSGGAGEQYF. The CDR3 region has the DNA TGCGCCAGCAGTCCAACTAGCGGGGGGGCCGGTGAGCAGTACTTC. Complete variable domain (other parts from reference TRBV5-1 and TRBJ2-7): KAGVTQTPRYLIKTRGQQVTLSCSPISGHRSVSWYQQTPGQGLQFLFEYFSETQRNKGNFPGRFSGRQFSNSRSEMNVSTLELGDSALYLCASSPTSGGAGEQYFGPGTRLTVT.

The DNA of the CDR3 is TGCAGTGCTACAAGGGAGGGTCGGGTAGCCAAAAACATTCAGTACTTC. It encodes CSATREGRVAKNIQYF. This chain joins TRBV20-1 and TRBJ2-4, with 7 positions matching TRBD2. Germline V gene data show CDR1 as DFQATT and CDR2 as SNEGSKA (reference sequence). Losses at the gene ends were 4 bases for V and 0 bases for J; bases not matched to a gene: 9. The CDR3 is 16 amino acids.

On this clonotype: This may arise from a read error, as a much more abundant clone is one base away. The chain links TRBV20-1 to TRBJ2-7; D might be TRBD2 (6 bases). CDR3 length: 14 amino acids. Trimming removed 3 bases at V and 12 bases at J, with 24 bases between. CDR1 DFQATT and CDR2 SNEGSKA come from the germline V gene (reference sequence). In DNA form, the CDR3 reads TGCAGTGCTAGGACTAGTTCACTAGCATCGAGCTGGTACTTC. This codes for CSARTSSLASSWYF.

The rearrangement joins TRBV13 to TRBJ1-2; TRBD1 might be the D (6 bases). The CDR3 length is 15 residues. Germline CDR1 and CDR2: PRHDT and FYEKMQ (reference sequence). Trimming cost V 5 bases and J 6 bases, with 19 bases left between them. The CDR3 sequence: CASSKGPPGADGYTF. The CDR3 bases are TGTGCCAGCAGCAAGGGGCCTCCGGGGGCTGATGGCTACACCTTC.

The CDR3: CATISGPNTDTQYF. As DNA, the CDR3 is TGTGCCACCATTAGCGGACCCAACACAGATACGCAGTATTTT. The chain has TRBV10-3 and TRBJ2-3; the D gene is possibly TRBD2 (6 bases). The CDR3 is 14 amino acids. Per the germline V gene, CDR1 is ENHRY and CDR2 is SYGVKD. Trimming took 10 bases from V and 2 from J, leaving 16 bases between them.

J is TRBJ2-3 and V is TRBV20-1, with 7 positions matching TRBD2. CDR1 is DFQATT and CDR2 is SNEGSKA in the germline V gene (reference sequence). The V segment lost 5 bases and the J segment 0 bases; nucleotides outside the gene matches: 11. The CDR3 totals 16 residues. The DNA for the CDR3 is TGCAGTGCTCTAGCGGTGGACGCTTCAAGCACAGATACGCAGTATTTT. Translated: CSALAVDASSTDTQYF.

This clonotype was recorded a few times. The chain uses TRBV24-1 and TRBJ2-3; no clear D. V lost 0 bases, J lost 0 bases, and 9 bases lay in between. Looked up from germline, CDR1 is KGHDR and CDR2 is SFDVKD. The CDR3 is 16 amino acids. Here the CDR3 reads CATSDLLGSSTDTQYF. In nucleotides, the CDR3 is TGTGCCACCAGTGATTTGCTAGGATCTAGCACAGATACGCAGTATTTT.

The V gene is TRBV24-1, the J gene TRBJ2-1, with 9 bases aligning to TRBD1. Per the germline V gene, CDR1 is KGHDR and CDR2 is SFDVKD. The CDR3 loop spans 12 amino acids. Trimming removed 9 bases from V and 6 bases from J; junction bases left unmatched: 2. The CDR3 DNA follows: TGTGCCACCCAGGGACAGGGCAATGAGCAGTTCTTC. This gives the protein CATQGQGNEQFF.

A few counts support this clonotype. The chain carries TRBV5-6 and TRBJ1-1; D is ambiguous. With 1 base removed from V and 8 bases from J, the gap between germline ends came to 12 bases. This CDR3 has 13 amino acids. Germline lookup yields CDR1 SGHDT and CDR2 YYEEEE. CDR3 coding DNA: TGTGCCAGCAGCTTGATTGGAGGACCGGAAGCTTTCTTT. Its protein product is CASSLIGGPEAFF.

This clonotype was observed once. The chain uses TRBV20-1 and TRBJ1-4; no clear D gene. CDR1 and CDR2 from the germline V gene are DFQATT and SNEGSKA (reference sequence). This CDR3 spans 16 amino acids. V was clipped by 1 base and J by 0 bases, with 12 bases between them. The CDR3 here is CSARVIKYATNEKLFF. Written as DNA, the CDR3 is TGCAGTGCTAGAGTCATCAAATATGCAACTAATGAAAAACTGTTTTTT.

J is TRBJ1-1 and V is TRBV21-1. TRBV21-1 is noted as a pseudogene. The CDR3 length is 10 residues. The CDR3: CASSNREAFF. The DNA for the CDR3 is TGTGCCAGCAGCAACAGGGAAGCTTTCTTT.